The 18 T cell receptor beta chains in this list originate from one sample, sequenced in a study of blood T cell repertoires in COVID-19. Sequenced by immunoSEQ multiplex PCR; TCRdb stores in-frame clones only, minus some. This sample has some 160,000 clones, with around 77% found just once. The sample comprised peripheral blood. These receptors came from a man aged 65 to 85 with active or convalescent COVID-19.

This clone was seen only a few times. The CDR3 nucleotides read TGTGCCAGCTCACCAGGGGCAGGTCAGCCCCAGCATTTT. Encoded protein: CASSPGAGQPQHF. The J gene is TRBJ1-5, the V gene TRBV18, with a tentative D call TRBD1 (5 bases). CDR1 is KGHSH and CDR2 is LQKENI in the germline V gene. There are 13 residues in the CDR3. V was cut by 2 bases and J by 6 bases, with 8 bases left in between.

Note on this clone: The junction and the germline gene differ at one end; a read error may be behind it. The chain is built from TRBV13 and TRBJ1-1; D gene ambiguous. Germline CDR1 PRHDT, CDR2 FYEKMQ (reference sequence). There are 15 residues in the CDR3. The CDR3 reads CASSLTRATNSEAFF. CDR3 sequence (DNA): TGTGCCAGCAGCTTGACGAGGGCCACGAACTCTGAAGCTTTCTTT. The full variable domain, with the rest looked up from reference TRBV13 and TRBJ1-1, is AAGVIQSPRHLIKEKRETATLKCYPIPRHDTVYWYQQGPGQDPQFLISFYEKMQSDKGSIPDRFSAQQFSDYHSELNMSSLELGDSALYFCASSLTRATNSEAFFGQGTRLTVV.

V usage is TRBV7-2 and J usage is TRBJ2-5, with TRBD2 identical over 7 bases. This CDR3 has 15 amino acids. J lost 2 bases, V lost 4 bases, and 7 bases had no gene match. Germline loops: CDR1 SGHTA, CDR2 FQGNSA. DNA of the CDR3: TGTGCCAGCAGCTCAAGACTAGCAGCTCAAGAGACCCAGTACTTC. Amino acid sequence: CASSSRLAAQETQYF.

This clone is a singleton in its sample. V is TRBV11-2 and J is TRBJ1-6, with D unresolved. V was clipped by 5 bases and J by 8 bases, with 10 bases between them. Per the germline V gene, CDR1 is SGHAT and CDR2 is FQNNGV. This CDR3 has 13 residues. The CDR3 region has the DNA TGTGCCAGCAGCAAAGAGCGCGATTCACCCCTCCACTTT. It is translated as CASSKERDSPLHF.

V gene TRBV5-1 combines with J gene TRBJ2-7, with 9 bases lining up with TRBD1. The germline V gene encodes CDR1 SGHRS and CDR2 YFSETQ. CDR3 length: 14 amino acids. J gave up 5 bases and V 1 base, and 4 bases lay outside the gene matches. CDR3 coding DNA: TGCGCCAGCAGCTTGAGGGGACAGGGCGACGAGCAGTACTTC. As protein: CASSLRGQGDEQYF.

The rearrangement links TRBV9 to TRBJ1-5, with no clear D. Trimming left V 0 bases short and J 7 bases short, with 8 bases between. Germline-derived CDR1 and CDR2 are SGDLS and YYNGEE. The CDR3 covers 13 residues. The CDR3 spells CASSVDQNQPQHF. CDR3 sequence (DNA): TGTGCCAGCAGCGTAGATCAGAACCAGCCCCAGCATTTT.

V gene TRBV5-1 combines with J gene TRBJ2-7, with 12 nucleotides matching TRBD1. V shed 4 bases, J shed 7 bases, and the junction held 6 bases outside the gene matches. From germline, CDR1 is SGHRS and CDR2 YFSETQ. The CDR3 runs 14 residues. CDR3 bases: TGCGCCAGCAGCCGGGGACAGGGGGCTTGGGAGCAGTACTTC. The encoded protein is CASSRGQGAWEQYF.

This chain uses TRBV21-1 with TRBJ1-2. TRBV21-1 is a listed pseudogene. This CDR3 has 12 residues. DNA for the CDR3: TGTGCCAGCCCTAAACCGGGGTATAACTACACCTTC. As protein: CASPKPGYNYTF.

CDR3 protein: CAWGTGSTDTQYF. The CDR3 DNA is TGTGCCTGGGGGACAGGGAGCACAGATACGCAGTATTTT. The chain uses TRBV30 and TRBJ2-3, with 9 bases that match TRBD1. This CDR3 spans 13 amino acids. Germline V gene sequence: CDR1 GTSNPN, CDR2 SVGIG (reference sequence). Trimming at V came to 5 bases and at J to 0 bases, leaving 0 bases not matched to a gene.

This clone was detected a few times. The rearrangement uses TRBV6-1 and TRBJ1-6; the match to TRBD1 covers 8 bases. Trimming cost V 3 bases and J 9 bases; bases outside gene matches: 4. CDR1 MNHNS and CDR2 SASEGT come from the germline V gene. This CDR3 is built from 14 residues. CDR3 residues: CASSEAGGFSPLHF. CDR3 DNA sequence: TGTGCCAGCAGTGAGGCAGGGGGCTTTTCACCCCTCCACTTT.

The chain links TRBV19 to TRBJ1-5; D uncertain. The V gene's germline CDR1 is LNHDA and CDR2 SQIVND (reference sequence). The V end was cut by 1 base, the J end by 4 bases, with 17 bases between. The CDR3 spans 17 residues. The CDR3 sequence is CASSIGSGAAGNQPQHF. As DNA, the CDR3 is TGTGCCAGTAGTATAGGCAGTGGAGCCGCGGGGAATCAGCCCCAGCATTTT.

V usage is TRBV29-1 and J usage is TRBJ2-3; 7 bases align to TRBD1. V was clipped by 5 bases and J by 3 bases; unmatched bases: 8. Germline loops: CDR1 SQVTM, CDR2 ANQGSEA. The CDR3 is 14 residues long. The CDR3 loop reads CSVFPGTETDTQYF. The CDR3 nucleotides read TGCAGCGTTTTCCCCGGGACAGAAACAGATACGCAGTATTTT.

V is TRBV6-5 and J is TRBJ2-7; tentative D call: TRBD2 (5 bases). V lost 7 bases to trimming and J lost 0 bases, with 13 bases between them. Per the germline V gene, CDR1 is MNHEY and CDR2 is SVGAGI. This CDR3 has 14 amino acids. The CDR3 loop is CASKSELDSYEQYF. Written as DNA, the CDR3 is TGTGCCAGCAAATCCGAACTAGACTCCTACGAGCAGTACTTC.

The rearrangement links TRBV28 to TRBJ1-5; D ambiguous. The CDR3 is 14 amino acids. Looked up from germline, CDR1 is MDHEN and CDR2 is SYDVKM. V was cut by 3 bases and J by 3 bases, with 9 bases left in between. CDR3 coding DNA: TGTGCCAGCAGTTTGGGAGGTAACAATCAGCCCCAGCATTTT. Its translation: CASSLGGNNQPQHF.

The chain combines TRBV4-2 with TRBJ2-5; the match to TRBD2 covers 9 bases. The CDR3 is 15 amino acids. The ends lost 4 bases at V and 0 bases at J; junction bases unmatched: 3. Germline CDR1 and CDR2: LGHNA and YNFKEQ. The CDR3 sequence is CASSRGGAYQETQYF. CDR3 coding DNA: TGTGCCAGCAGCCGCGGGGGGGCGTACCAAGAGACCCAGTACTTC.

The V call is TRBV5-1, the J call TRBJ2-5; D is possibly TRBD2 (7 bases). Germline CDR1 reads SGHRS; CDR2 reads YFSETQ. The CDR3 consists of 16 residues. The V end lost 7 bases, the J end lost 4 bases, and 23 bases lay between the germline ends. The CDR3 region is CASSNVGGLEGETQYF. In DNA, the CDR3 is TGCGCCAGCTCCAACGTCGGGGGGCTGGAGGGAGAGACCCAGTACTTC.

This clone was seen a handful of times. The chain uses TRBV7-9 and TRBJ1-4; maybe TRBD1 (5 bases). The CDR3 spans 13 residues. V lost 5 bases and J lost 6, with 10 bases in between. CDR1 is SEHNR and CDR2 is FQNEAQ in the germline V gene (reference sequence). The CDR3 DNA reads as TGTGCCAGCAGCGCAGGGCCCGATGAAAAACTGTTTTTT. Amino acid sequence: CASSAGPDEKLFF.

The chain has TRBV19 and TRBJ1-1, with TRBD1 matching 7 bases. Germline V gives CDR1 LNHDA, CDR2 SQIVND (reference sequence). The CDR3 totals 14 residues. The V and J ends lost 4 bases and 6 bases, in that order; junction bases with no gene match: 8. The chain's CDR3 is CASSRQGPTAEAFF. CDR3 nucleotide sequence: TGTGCCAGTAGTAGACAGGGACCCACAGCTGAAGCTTTCTTT.